This is a list of T cell receptor beta chains from one sample in a study of cytomegalovirus exposure and HLA in healthy donors. Profiled with immunoSEQ multiplex PCR; TCRdb holds only in-frame clones, not every one. This table has about 160,000 clones, about 80% appearing once. The specimen sequenced was PBMCs. These receptors were taken from a man younger than 40 in good health and CMV-seronegative. CDR3s include the opening cysteine and the closing phenylalanine or tryptophan. Fields, in order: D gene, J gene, clone size, V gene, CDR3 protein, CDR3 DNA. D genes are given only for firm matches. A clone size is listed for some rows: how often the clone was seen (once, few, many), or a class if it is expanded.

NA TRBJ1-5 NA TRBV4-1 CASSQHVGFSVQPQHF TGCGCCAGCAGCCAACATGTCGGGTTTTCGGTTCAGCCCCAGCATTTT
TRBD2 TRBJ2-7 NA TRBV28 CASRGLAGFLYEQYF TGTGCCAGCAGAGGCCTAGCGGGATTCCTCTACGAGCAGTACTTC
TRBD1 TRBJ2-6 once TRBV28 CASTPGTGGAAGANVLTF TGTGCCAGCACCCCCGGGACAGGGGGCGCAGCTGGGGCCAACGTCCTGACTTTC
NA TRBJ1-4 NA TRBV19 CASRPGRVTTNEKLFF TGTGCCAGTAGGCCGGGAAGAGTGACAACTAATGAAAAACTGTTTTTT
NA TRBJ2-2 NA TRBV7-2 CASSHGLNTGELFF TGTGCCAGCAGCCACGGACTAAACACCGGGGAGCTGTTTTTT
NA TRBJ1-2 NA TRBV18 CASSPVELTVTGGYTF TGTGCCAGCTCACCGGTGGAGCTTACCGTCACTGGAGGCTACACCTTC
NA TRBJ2-3 NA TRBV5-1 CASSLGDMTSTDTQYF TGCGCCAGCAGCCTCGGGGACATGACATCCACAGATACGCAGTATTTT
NA TRBJ2-5 NA TRBV6-5 CASSRRGRQETQYF TGTGCCAGCAGTCGAAGGGGTAGACAAGAGACCCAGTACTTC
NA TRBJ1-5 NA TRBV30 CAWGGGDNQPQHF TGTGCCTGGGGCGGAGGGGACAATCAGCCCCAGCATTTT
TRBD1 TRBJ1-6 NA TRBV30 CAWSRGQENSPLHF TGTGCCTGGAGTCGGGGACAGGAGAATTCACCCCTCCACTTT
NA TRBJ2-7 few TRBV6-6 CASTRDTTYEQYF TGTGCCAGCACCCGGGACACTACCTACGAGCAGTACTTC
TRBD1 TRBJ2-6 few TRBV6-5 CASSLTTGPGANVLTF TGTGCCAGCAGTTTGACGACAGGGCCTGGGGCCAACGTCCTGACTTTC
TRBD1 TRBJ1-1 NA TRBV5-6 CASSPGTGLLNTEAFF TGTGCCAGCAGCCCAGGGACAGGGCTTCTGAACACTGAAGCTTTCTTT
NA TRBJ1-1 few TRBV7-8 CASSLVHGVNTEAFF TGTGCCAGCAGCTTAGTACACGGGGTCAACACTGAAGCTTTCTTT
TRBD1 TRBJ2-5 once TRBV5-6 CASSPGQQETQYF TGTGCCAGCAGCCCGGGACAGCAAGAGACCCAGTACTTC
NA TRBJ1-4 once TRBV5-8 CASQMGGISGTGNEKLFF TGTGCCAGCCAAATGGGCGGAATCTCAGGAACGGGAAATGAAAAACTGTTTTTT
TRBD2 TRBJ2-5 NA TRBV27 CASSPRTSRQETQYF TGTGCCAGCAGTCCGAGGACTAGCCGACAAGAGACCCAGTACTTC
NA TRBJ1-1 once TRBV18 CASSPRGQNTEAFF TGTGCCAGCTCACCACGGGGCCAGAACACTGAAGCTTTCTTT
NA TRBJ1-3 NA TRBV7-2 CASSLRQISGNTIYF TGTGCCAGCAGCTTGCGACAAATCTCTGGAAACACCATATATTTT
TRBD1 TRBJ1-2 few TRBV19 CASSIYSGQTNPSYGYTF TGTGCCAGTAGTATTTATTCGGGACAGACTAACCCTTCCTATGGCTACACCTTC
TRBD1 TRBJ1-2 once TRBV2 CASSPQGAGYGYTF TGTGCCAGCAGTCCTCAGGGGGCTGGGTATGGCTACACCTTC
NA TRBJ2-1 few TRBV6-1 CASTTTGSYNEQFF TGTGCCAGCACCACGACAGGTTCCTACAATGAGCAGTTCTTC
NA TRBJ1-6 few TRBV10-3 CAIQGTNNSPLHF TGTGCCATCCAGGGGACCAATAATTCACCCCTCCACTTT
TRBD1 TRBJ2-5 NA TRBV5-1 CASSFTRTGILQETQYF TGCGCCAGCAGCTTTACTCGGACAGGGATATTACAAGAGACCCAGTACTTC
NA TRBJ2-3 NA TRBV2 CASNLRQEADTQYF TGTGCCAGCAACCTACGACAGGAGGCGGATACGCAGTATTTT
TRBD2 TRBJ2-5 NA TRBV7-9 CASSPVVGGKETQYF TGTGCCAGCAGCCCGGTCGTGGGGGGGAAAGAGACCCAGTACTTC
TRBD2 TRBJ2-1 NA TRBV10-2 CASSGSSGTSGPNEQFF TGCGCCAGCAGTGGGTCTTCCGGGACTAGCGGTCCAAATGAGCAGTTCTTC
NA TRBJ1-5 NA TRBV7-2 CASSLGGGDQPQHF TGTGCCAGCAGCTTGGGGGGAGGTGATCAGCCCCAGCATTTT
TRBD1 TRBJ2-2 NA TRBV18 CASSPPTGPAYGNGELFF TGTGCCAGCTCACCACCGACAGGGCCGGCTTATGGTAACGGGGAGCTGTTTTTT
NA TRBJ1-2 NA TRBV5-1 CASSLAGGRDGYTF TGCGCCAGCAGCTTGGCTGGGGGCCGCGATGGCTACACCTTC
NA TRBJ1-1 NA TRBV28 CASSLKASGMNTEAFF TGTGCCAGCAGTTTAAAGGCATCGGGTATGAACACTGAAGCTTTCTTT
TRBD2 TRBJ2-1 NA TRBV5-6 CASSLGGTSILNEQFF TGTGCCAGCAGCTTGGGGGGGACTAGCATCCTCAATGAGCAGTTCTTC
NA TRBJ2-1 NA TRBV4-1 CASSQEMNGRFEQFF TGCGCCAGCAGCCAAGAGATGAACGGGAGATTTGAGCAGTTCTTC
NA TRBJ2-7 NA TRBV6-5 CASSYSTTTSPYEQYF TGTGCCAGCAGTTACTCGACCACTACCAGTCCCTACGAGCAGTACTTC
TRBD1 TRBJ2-3 NA TRBV7-2 CASSLTGVDPDTQYF TGTGCCAGCAGCTTGACAGGGGTTGATCCAGATACGCAGTATTTT